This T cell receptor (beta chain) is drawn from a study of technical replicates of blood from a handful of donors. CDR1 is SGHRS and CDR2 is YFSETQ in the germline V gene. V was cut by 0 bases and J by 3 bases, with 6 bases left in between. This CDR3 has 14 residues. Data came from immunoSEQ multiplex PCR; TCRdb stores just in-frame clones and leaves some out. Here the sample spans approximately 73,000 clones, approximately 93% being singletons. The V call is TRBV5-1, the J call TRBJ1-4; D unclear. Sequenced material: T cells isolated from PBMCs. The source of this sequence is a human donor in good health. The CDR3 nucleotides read TGCGCCAGCAGCTTGGCAGGATCTAATGAAAAACTGTTTTTT. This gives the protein CASSLAGSNEKLFF.